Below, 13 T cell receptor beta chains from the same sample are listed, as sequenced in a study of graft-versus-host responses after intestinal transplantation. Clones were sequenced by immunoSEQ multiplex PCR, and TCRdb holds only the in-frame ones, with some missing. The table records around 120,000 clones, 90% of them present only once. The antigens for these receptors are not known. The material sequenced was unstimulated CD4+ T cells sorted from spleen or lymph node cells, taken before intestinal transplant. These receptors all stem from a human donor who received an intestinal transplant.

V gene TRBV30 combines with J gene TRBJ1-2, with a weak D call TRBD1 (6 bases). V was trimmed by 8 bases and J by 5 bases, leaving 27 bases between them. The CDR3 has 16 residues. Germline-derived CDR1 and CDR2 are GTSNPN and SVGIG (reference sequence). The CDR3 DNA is TGTGCCATCTCCTCCGGGACACAGGGCGTGGGATATGGCTACACCTTC. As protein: CAISSGTQGVGYGYTF.

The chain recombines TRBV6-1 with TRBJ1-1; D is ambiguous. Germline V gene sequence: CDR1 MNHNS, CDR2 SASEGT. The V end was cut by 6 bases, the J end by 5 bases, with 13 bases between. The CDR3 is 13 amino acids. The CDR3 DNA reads TGTGCCAGCAGCACCTGGTCGGGGACTGAAGCTTTCTTT. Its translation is CASSTWSGTEAFF.

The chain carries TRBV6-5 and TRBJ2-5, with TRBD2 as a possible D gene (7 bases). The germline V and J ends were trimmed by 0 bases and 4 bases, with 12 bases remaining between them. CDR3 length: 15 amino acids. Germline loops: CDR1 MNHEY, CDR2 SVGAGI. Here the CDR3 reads CASSYSIGGGETQYF. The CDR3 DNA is TGTGCCAGCAGTTACTCGATAGGGGGGGGAGAGACCCAGTACTTC.

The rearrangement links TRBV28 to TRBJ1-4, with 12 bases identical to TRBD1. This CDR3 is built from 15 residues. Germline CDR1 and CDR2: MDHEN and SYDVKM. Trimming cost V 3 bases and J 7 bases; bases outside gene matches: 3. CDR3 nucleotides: TGTGCCAGCAGTTTCCCGGGACAGGGGGCTGAAAAACTGTTTTTT. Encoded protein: CASSFPGQGAEKLFF.

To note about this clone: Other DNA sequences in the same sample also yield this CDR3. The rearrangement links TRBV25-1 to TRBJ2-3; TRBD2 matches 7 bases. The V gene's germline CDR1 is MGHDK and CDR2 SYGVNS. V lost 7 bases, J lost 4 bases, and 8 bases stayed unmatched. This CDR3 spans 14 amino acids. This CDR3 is CASMTSGASDTQYF. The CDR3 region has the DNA TGTGCCAGCATGACCAGCGGGGCTTCAGATACGCAGTATTTT.

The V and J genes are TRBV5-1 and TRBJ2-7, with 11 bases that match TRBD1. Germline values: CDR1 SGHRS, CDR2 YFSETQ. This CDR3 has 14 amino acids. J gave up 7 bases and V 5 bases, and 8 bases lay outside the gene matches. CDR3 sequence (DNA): TGCGCCAGCAGTTCTACCGGGACAGGGGGAGAGCAGTACTTC. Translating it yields CASSSTGTGGEQYF.

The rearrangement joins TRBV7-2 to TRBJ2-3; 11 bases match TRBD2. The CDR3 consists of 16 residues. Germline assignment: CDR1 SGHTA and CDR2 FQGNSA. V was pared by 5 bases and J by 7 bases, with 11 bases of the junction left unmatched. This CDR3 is CASSPFRLAGSHTQYF. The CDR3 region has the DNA TGTGCCAGCAGCCCGTTCAGACTAGCGGGGTCCCATACGCAGTATTTT.

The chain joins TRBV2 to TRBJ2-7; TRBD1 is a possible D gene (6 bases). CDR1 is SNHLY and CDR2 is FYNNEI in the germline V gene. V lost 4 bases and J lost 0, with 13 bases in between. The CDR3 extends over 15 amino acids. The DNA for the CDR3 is TGTGCCAGCAGTGTGTGGGACACCCTCTCCTACGAGCAGTACTTC. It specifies CASSVWDTLSYEQYF.

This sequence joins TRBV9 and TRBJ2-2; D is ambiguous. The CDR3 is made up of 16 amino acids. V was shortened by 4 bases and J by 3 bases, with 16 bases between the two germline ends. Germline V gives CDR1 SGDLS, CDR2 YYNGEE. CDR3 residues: CASSPGLSRYTGELFF. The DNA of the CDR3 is TGTGCCAGCAGCCCAGGTCTAAGCCGCTACACCGGGGAGCTGTTTTTT.

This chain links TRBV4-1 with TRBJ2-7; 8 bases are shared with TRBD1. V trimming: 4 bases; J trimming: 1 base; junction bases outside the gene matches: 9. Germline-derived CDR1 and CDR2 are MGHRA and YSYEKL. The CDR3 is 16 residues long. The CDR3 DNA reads TGCGCCAGCAGCCCCCGAGCCCGGGACAGGTCCTACGAGCAGTACTTC. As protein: CASSPRARDRSYEQYF.

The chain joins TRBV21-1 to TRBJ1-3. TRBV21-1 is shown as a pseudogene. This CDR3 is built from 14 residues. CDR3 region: CASWRGTSGNTIYF. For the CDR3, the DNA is TGTGCCAGTTGGAGGGGCACCTCTGGAAACACCATATATTTT.

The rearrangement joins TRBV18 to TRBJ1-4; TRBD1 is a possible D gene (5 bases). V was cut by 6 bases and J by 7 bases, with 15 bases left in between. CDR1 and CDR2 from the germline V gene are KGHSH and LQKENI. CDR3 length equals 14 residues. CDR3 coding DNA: TGTGCCAGCTCGCGGGACCGAGCTAGTGAAAAACTGTTTTTT. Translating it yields CASSRDRASEKLFF.

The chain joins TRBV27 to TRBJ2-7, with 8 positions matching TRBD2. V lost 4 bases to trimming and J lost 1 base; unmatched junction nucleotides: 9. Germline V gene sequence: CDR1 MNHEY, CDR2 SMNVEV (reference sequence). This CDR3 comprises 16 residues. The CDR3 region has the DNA TGTGCCAGCAGTTGGGCCGGGACTAGTGCGTCCTACGAGCAGTACTTC. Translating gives CASSWAGTSASYEQYF.